The clone carrying this T cell receptor (beta chain) was found a few times. What it binds is unknown. The data originate from a study of cytomegalovirus exposure and HLA in healthy donors. CDR3 length: 16 residues. V shed 0 bases and J 7 bases; nucleotides not matched to a gene: 7. The germline gives CDR1 KGHSH, CDR2 LQKENI. Study results and limitations: Analyses of presence/absence relied on an assumption of roughly uniform sequencing depth across donors. Reported results showed that the classifier diagnosed cytomegalovirus status with high specificity and sensitivity. CMV antigen specificity of a few CMV-associated chains was confirmed in vitro.

The PCR contained 60 Vbeta and 13 Jbeta primers. Sequencing was performed with immunoSEQ multiplex PCR; in TCRdb, only in-frame clones are kept and a portion is missing. Among under 200,000 clones, roughly 80% were seen once, and the ten largest hold around 5.7%. Input material: PBMCs. The chain couples TRBV18 to TRBJ2-1, with TRBD2 matching over 9 bases. This receptor was taken from a man in his forties or fifties in good health and CMV-seronegative. The CDR3 reads CASSPPGGRARNEQFF. CDR3 bases: TGTGCCAGCTCACCACCGGGCGGGAGGGCGAGAAATGAGCAGTTCTTC.